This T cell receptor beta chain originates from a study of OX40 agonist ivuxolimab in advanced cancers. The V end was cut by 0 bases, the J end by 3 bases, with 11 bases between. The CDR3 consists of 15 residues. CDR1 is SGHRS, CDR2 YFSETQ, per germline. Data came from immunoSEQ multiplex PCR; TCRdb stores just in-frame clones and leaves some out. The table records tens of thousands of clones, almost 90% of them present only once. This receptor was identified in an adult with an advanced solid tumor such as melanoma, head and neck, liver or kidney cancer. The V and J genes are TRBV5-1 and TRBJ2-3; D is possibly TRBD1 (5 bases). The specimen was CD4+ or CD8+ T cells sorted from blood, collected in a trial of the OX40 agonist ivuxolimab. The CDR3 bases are TGCGCCAGCAGCTTGGTACTTGGGGCAACAGATACGCAGTATTTT. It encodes CASSLVLGATDTQYF.